Described below is a single T cell receptor beta chain sequence and its context. Via MiXCR, TCRdb re-called the reads, giving one row per CDR3 protein. The table lists 350,000 to 500,000 distinct CDR3 sequences, 25% to 40% of them singletons. This sample is part of a study of T cell repertoires in cytomegalovirus infection. Germline loops: CDR1 LNHDA, CDR2 SQIVND (reference sequence). CDR3 size: 16 residues. Trimming at V came to 6 bases and at J to 7 bases, leaving 9 bases not matched to a gene. The sequencing input was PBMCs. This TCR was recovered from a human donor in good health (CMV status not recorded). Some clones in this sample may be carry-over from other donors' samples. The chain couples TRBV19 to TRBJ1-6; 10 bases are a match to TRBD1. DNA of the CDR3: TGTGCCAGTAGAGCGGGACAGGGGCGTGGCAATTCACCCCTCCACTTT. It is translated as CASRAGQGRGNSPLHF.